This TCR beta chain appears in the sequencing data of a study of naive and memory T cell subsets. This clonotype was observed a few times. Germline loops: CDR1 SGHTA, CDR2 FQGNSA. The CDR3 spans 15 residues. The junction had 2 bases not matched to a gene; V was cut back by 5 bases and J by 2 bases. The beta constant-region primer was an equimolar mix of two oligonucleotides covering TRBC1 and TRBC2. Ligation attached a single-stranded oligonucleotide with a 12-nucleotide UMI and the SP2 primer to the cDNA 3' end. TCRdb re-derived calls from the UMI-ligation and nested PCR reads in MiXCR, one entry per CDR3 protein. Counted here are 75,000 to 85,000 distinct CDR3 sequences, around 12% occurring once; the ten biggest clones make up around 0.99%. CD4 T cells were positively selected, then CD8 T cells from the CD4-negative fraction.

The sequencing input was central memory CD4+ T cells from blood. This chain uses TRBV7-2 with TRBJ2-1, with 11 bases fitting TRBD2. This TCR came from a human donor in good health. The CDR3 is CASSQLAGAYNEQFF. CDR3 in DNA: TGTGCCAGCAGCCAACTAGCGGGGGCCTACAATGAGCAGTTCTTC.